This passage covers 12 T cell receptor beta chains from one sample sequenced in a study of blood T cell repertoires in COVID-19. TCRdb's table, derived via immunoSEQ multiplex PCR, lists solely in-frame clones and lacks some. The sample gives about 220,000 clones, 82% of which show up once; 3.6% is in the top ten. The sample comprised peripheral blood. Receptors were obtained from a woman older than 75 with acute or convalescent COVID-19.

The chain uses TRBV6-2 or TRBV6-3 and TRBJ1-5, with D unresolved. CDR3 size: 16 residues. V dropped 0 bases and J dropped 5 bases, with 14 bases sitting between them. Germline values: CDR1 MNHEY, CDR2 SVGEGT. The CDR3 spells CASSYSMALLDQPQHF. In DNA, the CDR3 is TGTGCCAGCAGTTACTCGATGGCCCTGCTCGATCAGCCCCAGCATTTT.

V gene TRBV6-5 combines with J gene TRBJ1-5; tentatively, D is TRBD1 (6 bases). V shed 6 bases and J shed 2 bases, with 14 bases lying between them. The CDR3 has 15 amino acids. The germline V gene encodes CDR1 MNHEY and CDR2 SVGAGI. The CDR3 region is CASRASGGGNQPQHF. The CDR3 coding sequence is TGTGCCAGCAGGGCGAGCGGGGGCGGCAATCAGCCCCAGCATTTT.

The CDR3 DNA is TGTGCCAGCAGCCCACGACTAGCGGGCCGCACCGGGGAGCTGTTTTTT. Amino acids: CASSPRLAGRTGELFF. The V and J genes are TRBV21-1 and TRBJ2-2; the listed D gene, TRBD2, was not tested against the DNA. TRBV21-1 is a pseudogene. This CDR3 comprises 16 residues.

The chain has TRBV2 and TRBJ2-3; D is possibly TRBD1 (6 bases). The CDR3 runs 14 residues. CDR1 and CDR2 (germline): SNHLY, FYNNEI. Deletions cut 3 bases from V and 2 bases from J, with 9 bases between. DNA for the CDR3: TGTGCCAGCAGTGACGGACAGCACACAGATACGCAGTATTTT. This sequence encodes CASSDGQHTDTQYF.

The chain combines TRBV28 with TRBJ1-1, with D maybe TRBD1 (5 bases). The CDR3 has 13 residues. The germline V and J ends were trimmed by 2 bases and 5 bases, with 9 bases remaining between them. Germline V gene sequence: CDR1 MDHEN, CDR2 SYDVKM. CDR3 loop: CASSLGAITEAFF. In DNA, the CDR3 is TGTGCCAGCAGTTTAGGGGCGATAACTGAAGCTTTCTTT.

Comment on this clone: Mismatch with germline at one junction end may stem from a read error. The CDR3 loop is CASSYSSRVSLF. The CDR3 DNA follows: TGTGCCAGCAGTTACTCATCCCGGGTCTCGCTCTTC. The chain combines TRBV6-2 or TRBV6-3 with TRBJ2-1; no clear D. From germline, CDR1 is MNHEY and CDR2 SVGEGT. The CDR3 loop spans 12 amino acids.

This clone has just a few counts. J is TRBJ1-4 and V is TRBV5-1; TRBD1 might be the D (6 bases). The V end lost 4 bases, the J end lost 2 bases, and 15 bases lay between the germline ends. This CDR3 spans 16 amino acids. From germline, CDR1 is SGHRS and CDR2 YFSETQ. The CDR3 loop is CASSPQGLGTNEKLFF. CDR3 in DNA: TGCGCCAGCAGCCCGCAGGGGTTGGGTACTAATGAAAAACTGTTTTTT.

The chain uses TRBV9 and TRBJ1-1; no firm D call. The germline V gene encodes CDR1 SGDLS and CDR2 YYNGEE. This CDR3 region has 15 residues. V shed 4 bases and J shed 5 bases, with 18 bases lying between them. This CDR3 reads CASSPPSTPGTEAFF. CDR3 nucleotide sequence: TGTGCCAGCAGCCCCCCCTCTACGCCGGGAACTGAAGCTTTCTTT. The variable domain in full, completed from reference TRBV9 and TRBJ1-1, reads DSGVTQTPKHLITATGQRVTLRCSPRSGDLSVYWYQQSLDQGLQFLIQYYNGEERAKGNILERFSAQQFPDLHSELNLSSLELGDSALYFCASSPPSTPGTEAFFGQGTRLTVV.

The chain employs TRBV6-2 or TRBV6-3 and TRBJ1-1; D unresolved. Germline CDR1 MNHEY, CDR2 SVGEGT. The V end lost 7 bases, the J end lost 0 bases, and 15 bases lay between the germline ends. CDR3 length equals 15 residues. CDR3 in DNA: TGTGCCAGCACCCCACCCACAGCCATGAACACTGAAGCTTTCTTT. Translating gives CASTPPTAMNTEAFF.

The rearrangement links TRBV19 to TRBJ2-3; TRBD2 matches at 11 bases. Germline CDR1 reads LNHDA; CDR2 reads SQIVND (reference sequence). Germline trimming cut 6 bases from V and 4 bases from J; bases unmatched to any gene: 6. The CDR3 is made up of 15 amino acids. The CDR3 DNA follows: TGTGCCAGTAGGAAATTAGCGGGGGGGTCAGATACGCAGTATTTT. This encodes CASRKLAGGSDTQYF. Looking up the rest from reference TRBV19 and TRBJ2-3 gives the full variable domain: DGGITQSPKYLFRKEGQNVTLSCEQNLNHDAMYWYRQDPGQGLRLIYYSQIVNDFQKGDIAEGYSVSREKKESFPLTVTSAQKNPTAFYLCASRKLAGGSDTQYFGPGTRLTVL.

The chain employs TRBV7-9 and TRBJ1-1; D might be TRBD1 (6 bases). Germline V CDR1 and CDR2: SEHNR, FQNEAQ (reference sequence). Trimming took off 4 bases at V and 1 base at J, with 7 bases between the two ends. This CDR3 region has 13 residues. In nucleotides, the CDR3 is TGTGCCAGCAGCTCGACAGGGAACACTGAAGCTTTCTTT. Translating it yields CASSSTGNTEAFF. The entire variable domain, with the rest obtained from reference TRBV7-9 and TRBJ1-1, is as follows: DTGVSQNPRHKITKRGQNVTFRCDPISEHNRLYWYRQTLGQGPEFLTYFQNEAQLEKSRLLSDRFSAERPKGSFSTLEIQRTEQGDSAMYLCASSSTGNTEAFFGQGTRLTVV.

The chain couples TRBV7-3 to TRBJ2-3; 8 nucleotides match TRBD2. The V segment lost 5 bases and the J segment 7 bases; nucleotides outside the gene matches: 8. The CDR3 runs to 14 residues. Germline CDR1 reads SGHTA; CDR2 reads FQGTGA. The CDR3 coding sequence is TGTGCCAGCAGCCCCGGGGGGGCCGGGAATACGCAGTATTTT. Protein: CASSPGGAGNTQYF.